This T cell receptor beta chain was recorded in a study of CD8 T cells in Susac syndrome. The RNA, about 0.5 to 1 ug, was put through reverse transcription using random hexamers. TCRdb reprocessed the immunoSEQ multiplex PCR reads with MiXCR, giving one entry per CDR3 protein. The sample carries roughly 120,000 distinct CDR3 sequences, over 85% recorded once. The sequenced material came from CD8+ T cells from PBMCs. This sequence originates from a human donor with multiple sclerosis.

The DNA of the CDR3 is TGCGCCAGCAGCCTAACACCGTCCTACGAGCAGTACGTC. Residues: CASSLTPSYEQYV. The rearrangement links TRBV5-1 to TRBJ2-7; D not certain. The CDR3 is 13 amino acids. Germline CDR1 reads SGHRS; CDR2 reads YFSETQ. Trimming removed 4 bases from V and 1 base from J, with 9 bases in between.